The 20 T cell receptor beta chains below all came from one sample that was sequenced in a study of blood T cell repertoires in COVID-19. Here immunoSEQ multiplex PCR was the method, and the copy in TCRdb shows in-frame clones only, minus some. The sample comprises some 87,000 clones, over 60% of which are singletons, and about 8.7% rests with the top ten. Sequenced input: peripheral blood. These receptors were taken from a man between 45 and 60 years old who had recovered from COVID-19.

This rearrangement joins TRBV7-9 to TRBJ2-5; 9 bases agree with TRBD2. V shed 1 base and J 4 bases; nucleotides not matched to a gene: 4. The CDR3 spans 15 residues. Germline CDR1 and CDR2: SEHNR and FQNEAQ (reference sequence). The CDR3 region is CASSLVLAGTETQYF. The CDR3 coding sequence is TGTGCCAGCAGCTTAGTCCTAGCGGGAACAGAGACCCAGTACTTC.

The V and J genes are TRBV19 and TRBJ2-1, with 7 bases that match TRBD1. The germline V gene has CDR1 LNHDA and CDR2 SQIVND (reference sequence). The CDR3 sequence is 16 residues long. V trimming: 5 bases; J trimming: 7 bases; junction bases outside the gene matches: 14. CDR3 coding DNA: TGTGCCAGTAGTCCTCCTATGAGGGGGCGCAAAAATGAGCAGTTCTTC. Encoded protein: CASSPPMRGRKNEQFF. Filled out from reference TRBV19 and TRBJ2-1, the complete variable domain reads DGGITQSPKYLFRKEGQNVTLSCEQNLNHDAMYWYRQDPGQGLRLIYYSQIVNDFQKGDIAEGYSVSREKKESFPLTVTSAQKNPTAFYLCASSPPMRGRKNEQFFGPGTRLTVL.

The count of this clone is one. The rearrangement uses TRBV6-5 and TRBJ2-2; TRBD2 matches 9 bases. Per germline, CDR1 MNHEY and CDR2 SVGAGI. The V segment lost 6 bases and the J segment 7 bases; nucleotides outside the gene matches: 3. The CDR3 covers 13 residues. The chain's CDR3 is CASRLAGFGELFF. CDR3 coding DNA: TGTGCCAGCAGGCTAGCGGGATTCGGGGAGCTGTTTTTT.

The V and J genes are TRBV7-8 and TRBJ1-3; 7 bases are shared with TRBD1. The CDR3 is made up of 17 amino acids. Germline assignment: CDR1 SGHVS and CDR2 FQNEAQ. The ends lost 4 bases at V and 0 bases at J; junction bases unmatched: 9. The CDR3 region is CASSYKGQPSSGNTIYF. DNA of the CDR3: TGTGCCAGCAGCTATAAGGGACAGCCGAGCTCTGGAAACACCATATATTTT.

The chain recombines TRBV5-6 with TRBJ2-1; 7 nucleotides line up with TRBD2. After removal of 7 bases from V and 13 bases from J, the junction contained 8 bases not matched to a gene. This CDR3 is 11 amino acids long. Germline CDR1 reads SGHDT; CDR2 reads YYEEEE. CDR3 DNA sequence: TGTGCCAGCTCCGCGGGGGTCATACAGTTCTTC. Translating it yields CASSAGVIQFF.

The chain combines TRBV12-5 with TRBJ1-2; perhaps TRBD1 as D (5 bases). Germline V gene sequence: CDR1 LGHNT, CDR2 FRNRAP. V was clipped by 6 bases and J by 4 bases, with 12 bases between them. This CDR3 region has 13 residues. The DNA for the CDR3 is TGTGCTAGTGGCCCGGGACTTTCCTATGGCTACACCTTC. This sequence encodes CASGPGLSYGYTF.

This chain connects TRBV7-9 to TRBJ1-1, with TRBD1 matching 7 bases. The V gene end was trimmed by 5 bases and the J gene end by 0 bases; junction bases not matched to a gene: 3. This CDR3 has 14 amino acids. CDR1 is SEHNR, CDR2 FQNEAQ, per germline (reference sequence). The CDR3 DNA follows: TGTGCCAGCAGCGTGGGACAGATGAACACTGAAGCTTTCTTT. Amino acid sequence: CASSVGQMNTEAFF.

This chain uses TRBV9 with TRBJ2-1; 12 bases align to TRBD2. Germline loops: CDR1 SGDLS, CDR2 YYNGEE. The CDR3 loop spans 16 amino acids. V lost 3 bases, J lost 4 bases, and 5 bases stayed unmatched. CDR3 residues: CASSARTSGGYNEQFF. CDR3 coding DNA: TGTGCCAGCAGCGCCCGAACTAGCGGGGGGTACAATGAGCAGTTCTTC.

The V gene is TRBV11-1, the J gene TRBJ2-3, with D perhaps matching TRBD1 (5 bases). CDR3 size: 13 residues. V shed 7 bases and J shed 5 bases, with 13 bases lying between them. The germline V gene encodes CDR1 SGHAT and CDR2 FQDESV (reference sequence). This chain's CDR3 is CASNQGSGDTQYF. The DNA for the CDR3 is TGTGCCAGCAACCAGGGTAGTGGAGATACGCAGTATTTT.

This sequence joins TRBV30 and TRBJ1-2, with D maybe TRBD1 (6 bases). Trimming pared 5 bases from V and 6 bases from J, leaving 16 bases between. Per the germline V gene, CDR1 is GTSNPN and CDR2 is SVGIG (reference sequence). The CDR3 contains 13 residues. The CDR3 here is CAWGPTGTNGYTF. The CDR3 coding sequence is TGTGCCTGGGGCCCTACAGGGACCAATGGCTACACCTTC. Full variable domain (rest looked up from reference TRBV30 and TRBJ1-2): SQTIHQWPATLVQPVGSPLSLECTVEGTSNPNLYWYRQAAGRGLQLLFYSVGIGQISSEVPQNLSASRPQDRQFILSSKKLLLSDSGFYLCAWGPTGTNGYTFGSGTRLTVV.

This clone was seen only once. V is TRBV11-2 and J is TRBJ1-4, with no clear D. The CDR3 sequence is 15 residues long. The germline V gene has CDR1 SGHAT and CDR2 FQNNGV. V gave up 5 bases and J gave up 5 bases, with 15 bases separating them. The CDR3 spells CASSILRVQNEKLFF. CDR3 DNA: TGTGCCAGCAGCATTCTCCGGGTCCAAAATGAAAAACTGTTTTTT.

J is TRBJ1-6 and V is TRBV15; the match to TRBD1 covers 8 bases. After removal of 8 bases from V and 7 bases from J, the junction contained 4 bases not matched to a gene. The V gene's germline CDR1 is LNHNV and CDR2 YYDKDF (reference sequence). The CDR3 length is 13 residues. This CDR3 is CATGQGRNSPLHF. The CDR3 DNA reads TGTGCCACCGGACAGGGACGGAATTCACCCCTCCACTTT.

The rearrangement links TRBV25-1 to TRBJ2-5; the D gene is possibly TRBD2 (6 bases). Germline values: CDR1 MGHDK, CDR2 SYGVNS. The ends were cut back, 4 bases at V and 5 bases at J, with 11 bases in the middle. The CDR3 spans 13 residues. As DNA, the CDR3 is TGTGCCAGCAGTGGTTCAGGGAGGGAGACCCAGTACTTC. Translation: CASSGSGRETQYF.

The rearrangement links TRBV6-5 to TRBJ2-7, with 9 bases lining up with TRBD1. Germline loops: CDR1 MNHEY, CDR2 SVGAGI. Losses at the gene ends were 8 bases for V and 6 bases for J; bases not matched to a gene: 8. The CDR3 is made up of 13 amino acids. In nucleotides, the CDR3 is TGTGCCAGCGGCCGGGACAGGGCGGCCGAGCAGTACTTC. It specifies CASGRDRAAEQYF.

The CDR3 loop is CASSEGLAGYNEQFF. CDR3 nucleotides: TGTGCCAGCAGTGAAGGGCTAGCGGGGTACAATGAGCAGTTCTTC. The chain carries TRBV2 and TRBJ2-1; 9 bases fit TRBD2. CDR3 length: 15 residues. Germline lookup yields CDR1 SNHLY and CDR2 FYNNEI. V was pared by 1 base and J by 4 bases, with 2 bases of the junction left unmatched. Full variable domain (remainder filled in from reference TRBV2 and TRBJ2-1): EPEVTQTPSHQVTQMGQEVILRCVPISNHLYFYWYRQILGQKVEFLVSFYNNEISEKSEIFDDQFSVERPDGSNFTLKIRSTKLEDSAMYFCASSEGLAGYNEQFFGPGTRLTVL.

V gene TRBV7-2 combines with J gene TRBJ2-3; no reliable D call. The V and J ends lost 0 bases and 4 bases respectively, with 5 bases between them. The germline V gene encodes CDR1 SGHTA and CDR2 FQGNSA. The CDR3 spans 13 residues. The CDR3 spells CASSLARPDTQYF. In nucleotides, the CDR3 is TGTGCCAGCAGCTTAGCGCGCCCAGATACGCAGTATTTT.

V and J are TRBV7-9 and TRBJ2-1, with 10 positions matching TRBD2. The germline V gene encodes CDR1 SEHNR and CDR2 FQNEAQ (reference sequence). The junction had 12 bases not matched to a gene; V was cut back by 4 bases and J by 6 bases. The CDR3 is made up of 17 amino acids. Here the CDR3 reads CASSSLWGSGGFNEQFF. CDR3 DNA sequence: TGTGCCAGCAGCTCCCTTTGGGGTAGCGGGGGGTTCAATGAGCAGTTCTTC.

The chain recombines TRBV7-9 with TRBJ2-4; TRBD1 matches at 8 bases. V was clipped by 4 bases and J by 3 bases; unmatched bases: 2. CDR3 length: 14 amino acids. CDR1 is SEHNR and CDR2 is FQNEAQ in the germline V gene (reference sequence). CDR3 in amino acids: CASSSGQGKNIQYF. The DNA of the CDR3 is TGTGCCAGCAGCTCTGGACAGGGCAAAAACATTCAGTACTTC.

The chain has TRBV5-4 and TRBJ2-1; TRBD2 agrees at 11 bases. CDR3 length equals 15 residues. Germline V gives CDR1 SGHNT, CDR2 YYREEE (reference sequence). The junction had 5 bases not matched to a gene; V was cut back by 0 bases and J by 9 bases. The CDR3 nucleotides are TGTGCCAGCAGCTTGGGTAGCGGGGGGGCGCTTGAGCAGTTCTTC. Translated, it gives CASSLGSGGALEQFF. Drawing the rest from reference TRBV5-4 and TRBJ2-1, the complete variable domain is ETGVTQSPTHLIKTRGQQVTLRCSSQSGHNTVSWYQQALGQGPQFIFQYYREEENGRGNFPPRFSGLQFPNYSSELNVNALELDDSALYLCASSLGSGGALEQFFGPGTRLTVL.

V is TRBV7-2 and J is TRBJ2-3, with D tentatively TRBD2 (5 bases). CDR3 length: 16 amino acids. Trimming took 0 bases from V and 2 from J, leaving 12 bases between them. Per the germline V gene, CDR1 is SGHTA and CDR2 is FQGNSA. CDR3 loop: CASSLAWAGYTDTQYF. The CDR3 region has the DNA TGTGCCAGCAGCTTAGCATGGGCGGGTTACACAGATACGCAGTATTTT.